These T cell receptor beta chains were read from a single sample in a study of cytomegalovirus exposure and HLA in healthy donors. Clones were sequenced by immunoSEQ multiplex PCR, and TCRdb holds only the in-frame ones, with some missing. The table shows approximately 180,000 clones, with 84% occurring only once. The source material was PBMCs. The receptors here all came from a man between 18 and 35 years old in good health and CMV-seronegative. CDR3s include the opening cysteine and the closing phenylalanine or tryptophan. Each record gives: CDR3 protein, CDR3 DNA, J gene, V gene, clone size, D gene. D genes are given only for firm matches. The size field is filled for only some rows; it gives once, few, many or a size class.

CDR3: CATSRDITGGPPSGTDTQYF
DNA: TGTGCCACCAGCAGAGATATCACAGGGGGACCCCCCTCTGGCACAGATACGCAGTATTTT
J: TRBJ2-3
V: TRBV15
size: -
D: TRBD1

CDR3: CASSLMGQGRNIQYF
DNA: TGTGCCAGCAGTTTAATGGGACAGGGCCGAAACATTCAGTACTTC
J: TRBJ2-4
V: TRBV27
size: -
D: TRBD1

CDR3: CASSQWGQTYNSPLHF
DNA: TGCGCCAGCAGCCAATGGGGACAGACCTATAATTCACCCCTCCACTTT
J: TRBJ1-6
V: TRBV4-1
size: once
D: TRBD1

CDR3: CASSARGENEQFF
DNA: TGTGCCAGCAGTGCCCGGGGAGAAAATGAGCAGTTCTTC
J: TRBJ2-1
V: TRBV6-6
size: -
D: -

CDR3: CATKDDGARYEQYF
DNA: TGTGCCACCAAAGACGACGGCGCCAGGTACGAGCAGTACTTC
J: TRBJ2-7
V: TRBV19
size: -
D: -

CDR3: CASSPRSTGETQYF
DNA: TGCGCCAGCAGCCCCCGTAGTACCGGGGAGACCCAGTACTTC
J: TRBJ2-5
V: TRBV4-3
size: few
D: -

CDR3: CASSYFPSSYNEQFF
DNA: TGTGCCAGCAGTTACTTTCCGAGCTCCTACAATGAGCAGTTCTTC
J: TRBJ2-1
V: TRBV6-5
size: -
D: -

CDR3: CSVEIVNEQYF
DNA: TGCAGCGTTGAGATAGTAAACGAGCAGTACTTC
J: TRBJ2-7
V: TRBV29-1
size: -
D: -

CDR3: CASSDHISGNNEQFF
DNA: TGTGCCAGCAGTGACCATATTAGCGGGAACAATGAGCAGTTCTTC
J: TRBJ2-1
V: TRBV6-4
size: -
D: TRBD2

CDR3: CASSRRDRELFF
DNA: TGTGCCAGCAGCCGCAGGGACAGGGAGCTGTTCTTC
J: TRBJ2-1
V: TRBV6-5
size: -
D: TRBD1

CDR3: CASSDPSGGPTDTQYF
DNA: TGTGCCAGCAGCGACCCTAGCGGGGGACCCACAGATACGCAGTATTTT
J: TRBJ2-3
V: TRBV2
size: -
D: TRBD2

CDR3: CASSVSNYNEQFF
DNA: TGTGCCAGCAGCGTTAGCAACTACAATGAGCAGTTCTTC
J: TRBJ2-1
V: TRBV11-2
size: -
D: -

CDR3: CATRDRGPYEQYF
DNA: TGTGCCACCAGAGACAGGGGCCCCTACGAGCAGTACTTC
J: TRBJ2-7
V: TRBV6-5
size: -
D: TRBD1

CDR3: CASSHSGRGADTQYF
DNA: TGTGCCAGCAGCCATAGCGGGAGAGGGGCAGATACGCAGTATTTT
J: TRBJ2-3
V: TRBV6-4
size: once
D: TRBD2

CDR3: CASSQLAGTTDTQYF
DNA: TGCGCCAGCAGCCAGCTAGCGGGAACCACAGATACGCAGTATTTT
J: TRBJ2-3
V: TRBV4-1
size: -
D: TRBD2

CDR3: CASSLDPGYEQYF
DNA: TGTGCCAGCAGCTTGGACCCAGGATACGAGCAGTACTTC
J: TRBJ2-7
V: TRBV5-4
size: -
D: -

CDR3: CASSPGRGIDTQYF
DNA: TGTGCCAGCTCACCGGGCAGGGGTATAGATACGCAGTATTTT
J: TRBJ2-3
V: TRBV18
size: -
D: -

CDR3: CASRRGLSTDTQYF
DNA: TGTGCCAGCAGGAGGGGGCTTAGCACAGATACGCAGTATTTT
J: TRBJ2-3
V: TRBV25-1
size: -
D: TRBD1

CDR3: CATRLQGRNTEAFF
DNA: TGTGCCACCCGTCTCCAGGGCAGGAACACTGAAGCTTTCTTT
J: TRBJ1-1
V: TRBV19
size: few
D: -

CDR3: CASSVGRLEKETQYF
DNA: TGTGCCAGCAGCGTAGGGCGACTAGAGAAAGAGACCCAGTACTTC
J: TRBJ2-5
V: TRBV9
size: -
D: -

CDR3: CASSYSGKPYEQYF
DNA: TGTGCCAGCAGCTACTCAGGAAAGCCCTACGAGCAGTACTTC
J: TRBJ2-7
V: TRBV7-9
size: -
D: -

CDR3: CASSYYRGSYNEQFF
DNA: TGTGCCAGCAGTTACTACCGAGGGTCCTACAATGAGCAGTTCTTC
J: TRBJ2-1
V: TRBV6-6
size: -
D: -

CDR3: CASSDFLDTPGANVLTF
DNA: TGTGCCAGCAGTGACTTCTTGGACACTCCTGGGGCCAACGTCCTGACTTTC
J: TRBJ2-6
V: TRBV6-1
size: -
D: -

CDR3: CATSRDPPTGVTEAFF
DNA: TGTGCCACCAGCAGAGATCCTCCGACAGGGGTCACTGAAGCTTTCTTT
J: TRBJ1-1
V: TRBV15
size: -
D: TRBD1

CDR3: CASSYRVRLSTEAFF
DNA: TGTGCCAGCAGCTACAGGGTTCGTTTATCCACTGAAGCTTTCTTT
J: TRBJ1-1
V: TRBV5-6
size: -
D: -

CDR3: CASSLDSGRGEQYF
DNA: TGTGCCAGCAGCTTAGACAGCGGGAGAGGCGAGCAGTACTTC
J: TRBJ2-7
V: TRBV5-4
size: -
D: TRBD2

CDR3: CATSPQGASGNTIYF
DNA: TGTGCCACCTCTCCACAGGGGGCAAGTGGAAACACCATATATTTT
J: TRBJ1-3
V: TRBV6-1
size: -
D: TRBD1

CDR3: CASSYKGLQLSSYNSPLHF
DNA: TGTGCCAGCAGTTACAAAGGACTCCAACTTAGCTCCTATAATTCACCCCTCCACTTT
J: TRBJ1-6
V: TRBV6-8
size: -
D: -

CDR3: CASSLELLTDTQYF
DNA: TGCGCCAGCAGCTTGGAGCTCCTCACAGATACGCAGTATTTT
J: TRBJ2-3
V: TRBV5-1
size: -
D: -

CDR3: CAISPTESWLFTEAFF
DNA: TGTGCCATCAGTCCTACCGAGAGTTGGTTGTTCACTGAAGCTTTCTTT
J: TRBJ1-1
V: TRBV10-3
size: -
D: -

CDR3: CASIGRIGGYTF
DNA: TGTGCCAGCATAGGGAGGATAGGTGGCTACACCTTC
J: TRBJ1-2
V: TRBV2
size: -
D: -

CDR3: CSVEEAFF
DNA: TGCAGCGTCGAGGAAGCTTTCTTT
J: TRBJ1-1
V: TRBV29-1
size: -
D: -